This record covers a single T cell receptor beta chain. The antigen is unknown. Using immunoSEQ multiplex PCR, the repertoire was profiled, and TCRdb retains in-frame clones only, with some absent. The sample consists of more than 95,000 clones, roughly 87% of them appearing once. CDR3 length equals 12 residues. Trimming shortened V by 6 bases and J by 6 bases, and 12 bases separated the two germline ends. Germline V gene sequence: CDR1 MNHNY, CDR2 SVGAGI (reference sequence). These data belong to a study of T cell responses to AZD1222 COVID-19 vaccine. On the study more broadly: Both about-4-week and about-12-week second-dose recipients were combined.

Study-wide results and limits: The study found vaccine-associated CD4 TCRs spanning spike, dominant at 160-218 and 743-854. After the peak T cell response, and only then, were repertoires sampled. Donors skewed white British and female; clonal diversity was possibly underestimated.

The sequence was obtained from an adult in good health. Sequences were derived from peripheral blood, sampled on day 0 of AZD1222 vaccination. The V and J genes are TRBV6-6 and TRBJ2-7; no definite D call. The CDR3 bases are TGTGCCAGCAGCTTCGATAGATTCGAGCAGTACTTC. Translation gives CASSFDRFEQYF.